These 22 T cell receptor beta chains were sequenced from one sample in a study of tissue T cells after allogeneic stem cell transplantation. Profiling relied on immunoSEQ multiplex PCR, and the TCRdb table lists in-frame clones only, not all of them. The sample contains fewer than 20,000 clones, less than 85% of which appear only once. Source material: spleen. The origin of the receptors is a female BALB/c mouse in good health. Mouse strain MHC haplotype: H2-d.

Note on this clone: Genes here carry mouse names. Coverage ceases 1 residue before the CDR3 finishes, and the germline J gene fills in the end. The chain carries TRBV13-3 and TRBJ2-1; no clear D. Germline V gives CDR1 NNHDY, CDR2 SYVADS. The CDR3 runs to 11 residues. The V and J ends lost 0 bases and 5 bases respectively, with 0 bases between them. CDR3 DNA, as far as it was read: TGTGCCAGCAGTGATGATGCTGAGCAGTTC. Amino acids: CASSDDAEQF. The full-length CDR3 reads as CASSDDAEQFF.

This clone was observed a handful of times. All gene names here are mouse names. Coverage ceases 1 residue before the CDR3 finishes, and the germline J gene fills in the end. The J gene is TRBJ2-7, the V gene TRBV13-2; D is undetermined. V lost 0 bases and J lost 5, with 9 bases in between. The CDR3 is made up of 13 amino acids. Germline loops: CDR1 NNHNN, CDR2 SYGAGS (reference sequence). This chain's CDR3 is CASGDGGKDEQYF. The covered CDR3 bases are TGTGCCAGCGGTGATGGGGGAAAGGATGAACAGTAC.

A remark on this clone: Gene names are mouse gene names. The read is 1 residue too short to cover the CDR3 end, so that end is filled in from the germline J gene. V is TRBV4 and J is TRBJ2-1, with 9 positions matching TRBD1. The CDR3 contains 14 residues. The J segment lost 6 bases and the V segment lost 4 bases, leaving 4 bases of the junction unmatched. Germline assignment: CDR1 LGHDT and CDR2 YNNKQL (reference sequence). The CDR3 loop reads CASSFRDRVAEQFF. CDR3 bases read: TGTGCCAGCAGCTTCCGGGACAGGGTTGCTGAGCAGTTC.

A note on this clone: Germline and genes: mouse. The read ends 1 residue early relative to the CDR3; the germline J gene fills the gap. This sequence joins TRBV13-2 and TRBJ2-4; D is unresolved. V lost 1 base and J lost 4, with 7 bases in between. CDR1 NNHNN and CDR2 SYGAGS come from the germline V gene (reference sequence). This CDR3 region has 13 residues. This chain's CDR3 is CASGDPGENTLYF. The part of the CDR3 DNA that was read is TGTGCCAGCGGTGATCCGGGAGAAAACACCTTGTAC.

Turning to this clone: Gene names refer to mouse genes. The sequence runs out 1 residue before the end of the CDR3; the remainder is reconstructed from the germline J gene. The chain combines TRBV13-2 with TRBJ2-5; TRBD2 aligns across 8 bases. The ends lost 5 bases at V and 3 bases at J; junction bases unmatched: 2. CDR1 and CDR2 from the germline V gene are NNHNN and SYGAGS (reference sequence). The CDR3 covers 13 residues. CDR3 sequence reads: CASGRLGQDTQYF. The part of the CDR3 DNA that was read is TGTGCCAGCGGGAGACTGGGGCAAGACACCCAGTAC.

Of note for this clone: Gene names denote mouse genes. The CDR3 is cut off 1 residue early in the read; its end comes from the germline J gene. This chain connects TRBV13-2 to TRBJ1-1; D possibly corresponds to TRBD1 (5 bases). CDR3 size: 11 residues. Trimming removed 5 bases from V and 7 bases from J, with 9 bases in between. Germline-derived CDR1 and CDR2 are NNHNN and SYGAGS (reference sequence). CDR3 sequence: CASGETEEVFF. The sequenced part of the CDR3 DNA is TGTGCCAGCGGGGAGACAGAAGAAGTCTTC.

Points on this clone: These gene names are mouse names. The CDR3 is cut off 1 residue early in the read; its end comes from the germline J gene. This chain connects TRBV13-1 to TRBJ1-5; no clear D. V lost 0 bases, J lost 0 bases, and 13 bases lay in between. CDR1 and CDR2 (germline): NSHNY, SYGAGN. The CDR3 consists of 17 residues. The sequenced part of the CDR3 DNA is TGTGCCAGCAGTGATGCGAGAGGCAGAGATAACAACCAGGCTCCGCTT. The encoded protein is CASSDARGRDNNQAPL. The whole CDR3 is CASSDARGRDNNQAPLF.

In regard to this clone: Germline and genes: mouse. The DNA read from the CDR3 is TGTGCTAGTGGAAACTCCGACTACACC. Its translation is CASGNSDYT. The complete CDR3 protein is CASGNSDYTF. This chain connects TRBV29 to TRBJ1-2; D not certain. The CDR3 is cut off 1 residue early in the read; its end comes from the germline J gene. This CDR3 is 10 amino acids long. V was trimmed by 9 bases and J by 1 base, leaving 3 bases between them. Germline values: CDR1 MSHET, CDR2 SYDVDS.

About this clone: Genes here carry mouse names. From the germline J gene comes the end of the CDR3, since the read stops 1 residue before it. The V call is TRBV5, the J call TRBJ2-5, with 8 bases matching TRBD2. The length of the CDR3 is 15 residues. Germline CDR1 is LGHNA and CDR2 is YNLKQL (reference sequence). J was trimmed by 4 bases and V by 0 bases; bases with no gene match: 3. The CDR3 loop reads CASSQDWGGKDTQYF. The DNA read from the CDR3 is TGTGCCAGCAGCCAAGATTGGGGGGGGAAAGACACCCAGTAC.

Note on this clone: Gene names are mouse gene names. The observed sequence ends 1 residue before the CDR3 terminus, with the missing tail filled in from the germline J gene. The chain joins TRBV13-2 to TRBJ2-4; D is undetermined. Germline loops: CDR1 NNHNN, CDR2 SYGAGS (reference sequence). V lost 0 bases and J 1 base, leaving 6 bases between the germline ends. The CDR3 length is 14 residues. The part of the CDR3 DNA that was read is TGTGCCAGCGGTGATGCCGGGCGTCAAAACACCTTGTAC. The encoded protein is CASGDAGRQNTLY. The full-length CDR3 reads as CASGDAGRQNTLYF.

This clone was detected once. Gene labels here are mouse ones. Read sequence stops 1 residue before the CDR3 end, and the germline J gene provides the missing end. The rearrangement joins TRBV5 to TRBJ1-3; D is possibly TRBD1 (5 bases). This CDR3 spans 15 amino acids. Germline V gene lookup returns CDR1 LGHNA and CDR2 YNLKQL (reference sequence). The ends were cut back, 1 base at V and 0 bases at J, with 7 bases in the middle. The DNA read from the CDR3 is TGTGCCAGCAGCCAAGGAGGGGATTCTGGAAATACGCTCTAT. It specifies CASSQGGDSGNTLY. The full-length CDR3 reads as CASSQGGDSGNTLYF.

A single count supports this clone. A junction end diverges from the germline sequence, so it may reflect a read error. Mouse gene names apply. The read falls 1 residue short of the CDR3 end, and the missing part is taken from the germline J gene. The chain combines TRBV4 with TRBJ2-7; D is ambiguous. Germline CDR1 LGHDT, CDR2 YNNKQL (reference sequence). The CDR3 covers 13 residues. CDR3 residues: CASSFGSSYEQYF. The sequenced CDR3 bases are TGTGCCAGCAGCTTCGGCAGCTCCTACGAACAGTAC.

Remarks on this clone: Germline and genes here are mouse. Coverage ceases 1 residue before the CDR3 finishes, and the germline J gene fills in the end. This chain links TRBV5 with TRBJ1-4; D is unclear. Trimming took 0 bases from V and 3 from J, leaving 8 bases between them. Germline CDR1 and CDR2: LGHNA and YNLKQL (reference sequence). There are 15 residues in the CDR3. CDR3: CASSQEQRTNERLFF. The covered CDR3 bases are TGTGCCAGCAGCCAAGAACAACGGACCAACGAAAGATTATTT.

As for this clone: The genes and germline here are from mouse. The read stops 1 residue short of the end of the CDR3; the missing end is completed from the germline J gene. The chain recombines TRBV13-2 with TRBJ1-6, with D tentatively TRBD1 (6 bases). TRBJ1-6 is given ORF status, its function remaining uncertain. Germline V CDR1 and CDR2: NNHNN, SYGAGS (reference sequence). The V end was cut by 0 bases, the J end by 4 bases, with 8 bases between. CDR3 length: 15 residues. The CDR3 reads CASGDAQGYNSPLYF. The part of the CDR3 DNA that was read is TGTGCCAGCGGTGATGCACAGGGTTATAATTCGCCCCTCTAC.

To note about this clone: Gene names denote mouse genes. Coverage ceases 1 residue before the CDR3 finishes, and the germline J gene fills in the end. V is TRBV19 and J is TRBJ2-5; 7 bases fit TRBD2. The V segment lost 0 bases and the J segment 3 bases; nucleotides outside the gene matches: 1. The germline CDR1 and CDR2 sequences are FNHDT and SITEND (reference sequence). The CDR3 has 14 residues. CDR3 DNA (partial): TGTGCCAGCAGTATAGGGACTGGACAAGACACCCAGTAC. Protein product: CASSIGTGQDTQY. The whole CDR3 region reads CASSIGTGQDTQYF.

As for this clone: Gene names are mouse gene names. The read ends 1 residue shy of where the CDR3 ends; the end is completed using the germline J gene. The chain couples TRBV13-2 to TRBJ1-6, with 12 bases matching TRBD1. TRBJ1-6 counts as an open reading frame of uncertain function. There are 15 residues in the CDR3. Trimming took 0 bases from V and 9 from J; bases not matched to a gene: 1. Germline values: CDR1 NNHNN, CDR2 SYGAGS (reference sequence). CDR3 amino acids: CASGDAGQGASPLYF. The CDR3 bases that were read are TGTGCCAGCGGTGATGCGGGACAGGGGGCTTCGCCCCTCTAC.

Regarding this clone: The genes and germline here are from mouse. The read comes to an end 1 residue before the CDR3 does, leaving the germline J gene to fill in the end. The rearrangement joins TRBV31 to TRBJ2-2; D is unclear. Per germline, CDR1 GKSSPN and CDR2 SITVG. V was cut by 0 bases and J by 4 bases, with 3 bases left in between. The CDR3 loop spans 12 amino acids. CDR3 DNA (partial): TGTGCCTGGAGTCTAGTCACCGGGCAGCTCTAC. Protein sequence: CAWSLVTGQLY. The CDR3 as a whole reads CAWSLVTGQLYF.

This clone was found a few times. Germline and genes here are mouse. From the germline J gene comes the end of the CDR3, since the read stops 1 residue before it. The J gene is TRBJ2-3, the V gene TRBV20; 8 nucleotides agree with TRBD2. This CDR3 contains 15 residues. The J segment lost 0 bases and the V segment lost 4 bases, leaving 6 bases of the junction unmatched. Germline CDR1 reads GFQATS; CDR2 reads STVNSAI. The CDR3 spells CGATRLGTSAETLYF. Partial CDR3 DNA: TGTGGTGCTACGAGACTGGGGACTAGTGCAGAAACGCTGTAT. The entire variable domain, with the rest obtained from reference TRBV20 and TRBJ2-3, is as follows: GALVYQYPRRTICKSGTSMRMECQAVGFQATSVAWYRQSPQKTFELIALSTVNSAIKYEQNFTQEKFPISHPNLSFSSMTVLNAYLEDRGLYLCGATRLGTSAETLYFGSGTRLTVL.

This clone was detected a few times. Germline and genes: mouse. Read coverage stops 1 residue before the CDR3 terminus; the germline J gene supplies the remainder. The rearrangement links TRBV13-1 to TRBJ1-3; TRBD1 matches 8 bases. The CDR3 contains 13 residues. J was trimmed by 4 bases and V by 6 bases; bases with no gene match: 3. Germline CDR1 and CDR2: NSHNY and SYGAGN. The CDR3 is CASKDRAGNTLYF. CDR3 DNA, as far as it was read: TGTGCCAGCAAGGACAGGGCCGGAAATACGCTCTAT.

A word on this clone: Here the gene names and germline are mouse. Read sequence stops 1 residue before the CDR3 end, and the germline J gene provides the missing end. The chain recombines TRBV19 with TRBJ1-3; a possible D gene is TRBD1 (5 bases). The ends were cut back, 2 bases at V and 0 bases at J, with 12 bases in the middle. The CDR3 runs to 16 residues. Germline V gene data show CDR1 as FNHDT and CDR2 as SITEND (reference sequence). The sequenced CDR3 bases are TGTGCCAGCAGTATTCAGGGCCCCAATTCTGGAAATACGCTCTAT. Translating it yields CASSIQGPNSGNTLY. The entire CDR3 protein is CASSIQGPNSGNTLYF.

This clone has only a few counts. The gene symbols are mouse symbols. The CDR3 extends 1 residue past the end of the read, so its final part is completed from the germline J gene. The chain is built from TRBV29 and TRBJ2-7; possibly TRBD1 for D (6 bases). V was cut by 0 bases and J by 6 bases, with 12 bases left in between. The CDR3 extends over 14 amino acids. CDR1 and CDR2 from the germline V gene are MSHET and SYDVDS. CDR3 bases read: TGTGCTAGCAGTTTATCCGGGACAAGTGGTGAACAGTAC. This sequence encodes CASSLSGTSGEQY. The whole CDR3 is CASSLSGTSGEQYF.

As for this clone: The germline and genes are mouse ones. The missing CDR3 end, 1 residue past where the read stops, is filled in from the germline J gene. V is TRBV13-1 and J is TRBJ1-4; TRBD1 might be the D (5 bases). The CDR3 length is 14 residues. CDR1 and CDR2 (germline): NSHNY, SYGAGN. The V end was cut by 3 bases, the J end by 3 bases, with 9 bases between. Partial CDR3 DNA: TGTGCCAGCAGTGCGGGACGCCCCAACGAAAGATTATTT. It translates to CASSAGRPNERLF. The full-length CDR3 reads as CASSAGRPNERLFF. Filled out from reference TRBV13-1 and TRBJ1-4, the complete variable domain reads EAAVTQSPRNKVTVTGGNVTLSCRQTNSHNYMYWYRQDTGHGLRLIHYSYGAGNLRIGDVPDGYKATRTTQEDFFLLLELASPSQTSLYFCASSAGRPNERLFFGHGTKLSVL.